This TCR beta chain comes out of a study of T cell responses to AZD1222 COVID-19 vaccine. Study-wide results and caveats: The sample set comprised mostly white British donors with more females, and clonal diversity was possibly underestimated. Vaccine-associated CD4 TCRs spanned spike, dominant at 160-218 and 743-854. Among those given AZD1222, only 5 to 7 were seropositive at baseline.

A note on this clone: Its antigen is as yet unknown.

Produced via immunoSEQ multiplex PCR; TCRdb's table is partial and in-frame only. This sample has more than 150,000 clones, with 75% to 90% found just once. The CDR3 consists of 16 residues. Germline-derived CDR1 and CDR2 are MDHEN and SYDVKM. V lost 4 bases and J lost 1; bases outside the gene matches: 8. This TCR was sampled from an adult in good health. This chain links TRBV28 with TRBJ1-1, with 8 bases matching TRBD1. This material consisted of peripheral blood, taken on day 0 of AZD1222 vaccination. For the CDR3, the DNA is TGTGCCAGCAGTTCAGCCTCAGGGGGCGGGAACACTGAAGCTTTCTTT. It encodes CASSSASGGGNTEAFF.